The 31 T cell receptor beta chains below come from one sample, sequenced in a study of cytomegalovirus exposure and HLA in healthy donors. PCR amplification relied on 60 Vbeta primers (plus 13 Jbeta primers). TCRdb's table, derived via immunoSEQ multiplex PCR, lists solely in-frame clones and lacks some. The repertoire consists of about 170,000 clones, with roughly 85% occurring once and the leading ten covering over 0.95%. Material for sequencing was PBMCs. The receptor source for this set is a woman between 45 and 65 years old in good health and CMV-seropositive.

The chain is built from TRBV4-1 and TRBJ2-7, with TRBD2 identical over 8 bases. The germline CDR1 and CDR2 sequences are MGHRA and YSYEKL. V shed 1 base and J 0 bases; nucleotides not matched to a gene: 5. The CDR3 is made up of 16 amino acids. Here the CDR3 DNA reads TGCGCCAGCAGCCAAGTCATAGCGGGGATCTCCTACGAGCAGTACTTC. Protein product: CASSQVIAGISYEQYF.

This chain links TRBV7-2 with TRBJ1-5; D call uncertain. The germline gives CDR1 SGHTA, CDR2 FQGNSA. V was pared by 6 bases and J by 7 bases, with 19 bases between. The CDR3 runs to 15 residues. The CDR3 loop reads CASSLDHTSGQPQHF. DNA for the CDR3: TGTGCCAGCAGTCTGGATCACACCTCCGGGCAGCCCCAGCATTTT.

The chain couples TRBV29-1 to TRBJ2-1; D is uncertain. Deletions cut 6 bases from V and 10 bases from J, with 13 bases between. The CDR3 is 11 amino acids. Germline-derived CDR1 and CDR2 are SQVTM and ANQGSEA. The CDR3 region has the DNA TGCAGCGTGTCACTTTCCGAGGAGCAGTTCTTC. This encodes CSVSLSEEQFF.

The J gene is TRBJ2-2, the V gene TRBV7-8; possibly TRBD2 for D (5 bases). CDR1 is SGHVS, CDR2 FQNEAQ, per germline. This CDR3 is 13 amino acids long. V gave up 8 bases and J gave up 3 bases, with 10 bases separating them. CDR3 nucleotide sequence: TGTGCCAGCGGCACGGGGTACACCGGGGAGCTGTTTTTT. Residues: CASGTGYTGELFF.

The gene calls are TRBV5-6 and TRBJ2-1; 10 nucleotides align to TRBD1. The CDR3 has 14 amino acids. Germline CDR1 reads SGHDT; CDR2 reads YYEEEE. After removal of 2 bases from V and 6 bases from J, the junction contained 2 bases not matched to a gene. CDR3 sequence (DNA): TGTGCCAGCAGCTTTGGGACAGGGGCCAATGAGCAGTTCTTC. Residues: CASSFGTGANEQFF.

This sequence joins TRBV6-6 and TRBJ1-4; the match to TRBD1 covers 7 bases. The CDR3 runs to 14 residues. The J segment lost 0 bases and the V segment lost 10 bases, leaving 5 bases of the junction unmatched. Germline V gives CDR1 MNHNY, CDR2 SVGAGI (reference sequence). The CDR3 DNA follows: TGTGCCATCCGAGGACAGGCAACTAATGAAAAACTGTTTTTT. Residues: CAIRGQATNEKLFF.

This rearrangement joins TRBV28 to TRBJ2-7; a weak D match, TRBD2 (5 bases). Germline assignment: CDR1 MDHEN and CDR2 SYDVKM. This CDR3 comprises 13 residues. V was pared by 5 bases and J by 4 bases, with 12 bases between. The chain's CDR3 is CASSRDSPYEQYF. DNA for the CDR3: TGTGCCAGCAGTCGGGATTCCCCGTACGAGCAGTACTTC.

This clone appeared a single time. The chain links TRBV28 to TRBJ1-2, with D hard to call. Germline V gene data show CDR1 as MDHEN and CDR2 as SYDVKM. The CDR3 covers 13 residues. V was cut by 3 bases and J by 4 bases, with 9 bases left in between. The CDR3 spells CASSFQVFYGYTF. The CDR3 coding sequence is TGTGCCAGCAGTTTCCAGGTGTTCTATGGCTACACCTTC.

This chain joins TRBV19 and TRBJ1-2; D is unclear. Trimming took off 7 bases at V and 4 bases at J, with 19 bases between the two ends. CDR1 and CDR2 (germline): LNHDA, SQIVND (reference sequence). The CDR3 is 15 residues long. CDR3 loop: CASNPYDGGLYGYTF. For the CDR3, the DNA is TGTGCCAGTAACCCCTATGATGGCGGGCTCTATGGCTACACCTTC.

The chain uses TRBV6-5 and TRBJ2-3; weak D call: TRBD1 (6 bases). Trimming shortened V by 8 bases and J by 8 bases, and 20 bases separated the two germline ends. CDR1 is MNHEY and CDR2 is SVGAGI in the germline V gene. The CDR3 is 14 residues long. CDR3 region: CASLGASDPGTQYF. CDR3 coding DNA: TGTGCCAGCTTGGGGGCCTCCGATCCGGGTACGCAGTATTTT.

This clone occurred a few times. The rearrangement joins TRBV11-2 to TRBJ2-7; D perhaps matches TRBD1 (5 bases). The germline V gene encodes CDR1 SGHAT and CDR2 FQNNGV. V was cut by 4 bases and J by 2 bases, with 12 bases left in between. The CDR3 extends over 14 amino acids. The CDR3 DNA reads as TGTGCCAGCAGCTCCCCACAGGCGACCTACGAGCAGTACTTC. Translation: CASSSPQATYEQYF.

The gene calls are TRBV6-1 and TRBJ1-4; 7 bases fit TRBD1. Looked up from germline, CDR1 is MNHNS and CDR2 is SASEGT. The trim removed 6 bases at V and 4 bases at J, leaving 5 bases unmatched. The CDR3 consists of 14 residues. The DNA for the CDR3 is TGTGCCAGCAGCGAGACAGGGCGTAATGAAAAACTGTTTTTT. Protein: CASSETGRNEKLFF.

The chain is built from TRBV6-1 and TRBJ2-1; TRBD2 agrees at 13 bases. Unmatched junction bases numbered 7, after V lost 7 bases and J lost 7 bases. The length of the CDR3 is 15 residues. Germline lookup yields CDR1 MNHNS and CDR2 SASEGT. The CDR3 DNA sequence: TGTGCCAGCACCCCGGGACTAGCGGGGATAAATGAGCAGTTCTTC. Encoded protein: CASTPGLAGINEQFF.

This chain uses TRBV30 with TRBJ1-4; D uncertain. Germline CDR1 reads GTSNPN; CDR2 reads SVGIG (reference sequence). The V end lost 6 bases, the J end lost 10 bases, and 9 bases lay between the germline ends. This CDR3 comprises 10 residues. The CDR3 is CACLGGKLFF. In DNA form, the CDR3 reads TGTGCCTGCCTCGGCGGAAAACTGTTTTTT. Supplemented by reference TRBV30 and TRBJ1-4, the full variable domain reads SQTIHQWPATLVQPVGSPLSLECTVEGTSNPNLYWYRQAAGRGLQLLFYSVGIGQISSEVPQNLSASRPQDRQFILSSKKLLLSDSGFYLCACLGGKLFFGSGTQLSVL.

The CDR3 DNA reads as TGTGCCAGCAGTTTAAAGGAAGTAGCCAGCAATCAGCCCCAGCATTTT. Protein sequence: CASSLKEVASNQPQHF. The chain employs TRBV28 and TRBJ1-5; D remains ambiguous. V shed 2 bases and J shed 1 base, with 12 bases lying between them. In germline, CDR1 is MDHEN, CDR2 SYDVKM. The CDR3 has 16 amino acids.

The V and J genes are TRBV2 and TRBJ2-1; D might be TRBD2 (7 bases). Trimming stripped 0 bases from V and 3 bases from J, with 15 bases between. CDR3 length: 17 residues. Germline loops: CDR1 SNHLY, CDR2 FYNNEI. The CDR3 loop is CASSEAGGGLGYNEQFF. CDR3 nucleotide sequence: TGTGCCAGCAGTGAAGCGGGAGGGGGTTTGGGCTACAATGAGCAGTTCTTC.

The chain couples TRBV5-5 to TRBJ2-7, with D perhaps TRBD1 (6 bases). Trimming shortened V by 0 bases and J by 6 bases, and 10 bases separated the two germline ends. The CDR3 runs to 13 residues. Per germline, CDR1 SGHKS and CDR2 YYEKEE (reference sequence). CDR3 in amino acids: CASSLGGRVEQYF. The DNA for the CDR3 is TGTGCCAGCAGCTTGGGGGGGCGGGTCGAGCAGTACTTC.

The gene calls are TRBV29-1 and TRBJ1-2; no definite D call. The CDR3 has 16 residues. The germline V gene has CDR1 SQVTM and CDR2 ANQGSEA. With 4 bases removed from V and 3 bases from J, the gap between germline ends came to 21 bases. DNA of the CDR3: TGCAGCGTTGGGGAGCGGATACATTTTGTGGACTATGGCTACACCTTC. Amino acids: CSVGERIHFVDYGYTF. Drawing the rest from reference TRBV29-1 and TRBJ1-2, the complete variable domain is SAVISQKPSRDICQRGTSLTIQCQVDSQVTMMFWYRQQPGQSLTLIATANQGSEATYESGFVIDKFPISRPNLTFSTLTVSNMSPEDSSIYLCSVGERIHFVDYGYTFGSGTRLTVV.

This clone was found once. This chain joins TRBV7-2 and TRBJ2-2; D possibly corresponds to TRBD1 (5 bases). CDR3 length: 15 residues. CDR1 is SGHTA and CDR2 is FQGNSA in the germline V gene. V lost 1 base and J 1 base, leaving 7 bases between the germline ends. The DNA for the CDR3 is TGTGCCAGCAGCTTAGGGCAGGGGAACACCGGGGAGCTGTTTTTT. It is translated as CASSLGQGNTGELFF.

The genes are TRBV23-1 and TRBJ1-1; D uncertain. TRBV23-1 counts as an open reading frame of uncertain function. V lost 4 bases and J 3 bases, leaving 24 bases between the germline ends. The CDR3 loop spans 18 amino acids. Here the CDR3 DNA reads TGCGCCAGCAGTCCCCCGGCGCCCCCCCCTGAGGTGCACACTGAAGCTTTCTTT. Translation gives CASSPPAPPPEVHTEAFF.

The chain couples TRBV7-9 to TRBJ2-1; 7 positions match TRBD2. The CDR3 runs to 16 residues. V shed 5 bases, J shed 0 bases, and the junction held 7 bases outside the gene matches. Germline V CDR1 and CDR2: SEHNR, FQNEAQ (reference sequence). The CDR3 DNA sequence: TGTGCCAGCAGCCTCCGGGAGGCGAGCTCCTACAATGAGCAGTTCTTC. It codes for CASSLREASSYNEQFF. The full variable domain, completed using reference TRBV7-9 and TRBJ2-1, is DTGVSQNPRHKITKRGQNVTFRCDPISEHNRLYWYRQTLGQGPEFLTYFQNEAQLEKSRLLSDRFSAERPKGSFSTLEIQRTEQGDSAMYLCASSLREASSYNEQFFGPGTRLTVL.

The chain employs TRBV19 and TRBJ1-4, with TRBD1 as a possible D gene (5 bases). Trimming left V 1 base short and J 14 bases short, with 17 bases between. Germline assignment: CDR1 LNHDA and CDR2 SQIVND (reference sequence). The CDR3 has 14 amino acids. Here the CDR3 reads CASSIGAAMGGLFF. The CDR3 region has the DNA TGTGCCAGTAGTATAGGAGCAGCCATGGGGGGTCTGTTTTTT.

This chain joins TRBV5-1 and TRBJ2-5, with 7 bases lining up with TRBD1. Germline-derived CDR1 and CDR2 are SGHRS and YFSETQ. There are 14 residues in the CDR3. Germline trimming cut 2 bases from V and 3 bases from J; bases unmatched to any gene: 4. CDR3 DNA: TGCGCCAGCAGCTTCGACAGGGCAGAAGAGACCCAGTACTTC. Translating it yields CASSFDRAEETQYF.

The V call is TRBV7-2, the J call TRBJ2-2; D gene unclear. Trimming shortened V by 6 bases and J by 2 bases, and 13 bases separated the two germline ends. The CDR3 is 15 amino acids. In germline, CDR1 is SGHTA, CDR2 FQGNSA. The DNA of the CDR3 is TGTGCCAGCAGTCGCGGCCGGATTAACACCGGGGAGCTGTTTTTT. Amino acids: CASSRGRINTGELFF.

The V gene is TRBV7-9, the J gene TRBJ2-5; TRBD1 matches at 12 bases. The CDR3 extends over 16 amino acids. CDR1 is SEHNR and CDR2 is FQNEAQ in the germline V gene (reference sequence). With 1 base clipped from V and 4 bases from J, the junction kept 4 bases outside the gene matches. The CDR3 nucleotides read TGTGCCAGCAGCTTAGACGGGACAGGGGGCCCAGAGACCCAGTACTTC. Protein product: CASSLDGTGGPETQYF.

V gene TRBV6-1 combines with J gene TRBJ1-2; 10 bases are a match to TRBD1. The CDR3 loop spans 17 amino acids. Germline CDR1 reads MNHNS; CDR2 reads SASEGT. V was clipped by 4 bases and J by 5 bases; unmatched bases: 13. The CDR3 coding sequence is TGTGCCAGCAGTGTCACTCAAAGTCCGGGACAGGGGTATGGCTACACCTTC. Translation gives CASSVTQSPGQGYGYTF.

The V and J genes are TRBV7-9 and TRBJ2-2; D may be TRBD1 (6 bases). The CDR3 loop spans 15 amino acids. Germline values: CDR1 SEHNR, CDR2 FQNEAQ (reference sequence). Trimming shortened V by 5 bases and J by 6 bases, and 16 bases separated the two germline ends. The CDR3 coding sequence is TGTGCCAGCAGCCCCACATCAGGGGCTTCCGGGGAGCTGTTTTTT. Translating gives CASSPTSGASGELFF.

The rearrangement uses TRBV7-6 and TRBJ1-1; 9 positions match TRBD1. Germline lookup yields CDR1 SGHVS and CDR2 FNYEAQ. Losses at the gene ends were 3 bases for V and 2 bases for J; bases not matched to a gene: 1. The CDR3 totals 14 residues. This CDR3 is CASSLGQGNTEAFF. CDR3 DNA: TGTGCCAGCAGCTTGGGACAGGGCAACACTGAAGCTTTCTTT.

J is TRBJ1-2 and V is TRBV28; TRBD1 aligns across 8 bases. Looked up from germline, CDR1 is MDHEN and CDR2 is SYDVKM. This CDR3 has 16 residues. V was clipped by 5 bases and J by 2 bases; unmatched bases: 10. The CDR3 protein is CASSPLGQGGNYGYTF. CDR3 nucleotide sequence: TGTGCCAGCAGTCCCCTTGGACAGGGAGGGAACTATGGCTACACCTTC.

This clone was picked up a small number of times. CDR3 amino acids: CASSSDYFTSGSGYEQYF. The CDR3 bases are TGTGCCAGCAGCTCTGACTATTTCACTAGCGGGAGTGGTTACGAGCAGTACTTC. V is TRBV7-6 and J is TRBJ2-7; 11 bases are a match to TRBD2. Unmatched junction bases numbered 15, after V lost 4 bases and J lost 4 bases. Germline V gives CDR1 SGHVS, CDR2 FNYEAQ. This CDR3 region has 18 residues.

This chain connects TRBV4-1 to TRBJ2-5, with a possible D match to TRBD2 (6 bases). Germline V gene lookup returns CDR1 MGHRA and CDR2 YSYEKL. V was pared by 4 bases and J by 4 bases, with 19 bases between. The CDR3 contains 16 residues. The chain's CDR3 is CASSPHGGSGGETQYF. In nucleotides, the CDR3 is TGCGCCAGCAGCCCCCACGGCGGGTCCGGGGGAGAGACCCAGTACTTC.